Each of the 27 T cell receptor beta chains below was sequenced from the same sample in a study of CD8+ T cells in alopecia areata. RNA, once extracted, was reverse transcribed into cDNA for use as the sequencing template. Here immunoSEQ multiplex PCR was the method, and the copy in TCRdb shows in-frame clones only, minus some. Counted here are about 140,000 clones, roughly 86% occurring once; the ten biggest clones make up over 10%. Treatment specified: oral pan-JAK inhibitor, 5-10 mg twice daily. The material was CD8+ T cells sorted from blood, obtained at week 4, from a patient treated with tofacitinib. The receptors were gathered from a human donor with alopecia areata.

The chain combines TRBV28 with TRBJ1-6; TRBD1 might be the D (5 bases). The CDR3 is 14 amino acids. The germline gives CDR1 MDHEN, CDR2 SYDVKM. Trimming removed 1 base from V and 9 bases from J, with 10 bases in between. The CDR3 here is CASSLLDSGSPLHF. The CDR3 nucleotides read TGTGCCAGCAGTTTATTAGACAGTGGTTCACCCCTCCACTTT.

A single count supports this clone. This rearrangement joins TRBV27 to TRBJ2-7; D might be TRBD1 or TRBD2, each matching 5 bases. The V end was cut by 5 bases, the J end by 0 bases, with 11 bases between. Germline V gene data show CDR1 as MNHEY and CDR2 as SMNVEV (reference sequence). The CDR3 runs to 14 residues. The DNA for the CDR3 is TGTGCCAGCAGTGCGTGGGGGACCTCCTACGAGCAGTACTTC. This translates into CASSAWGTSYEQYF.

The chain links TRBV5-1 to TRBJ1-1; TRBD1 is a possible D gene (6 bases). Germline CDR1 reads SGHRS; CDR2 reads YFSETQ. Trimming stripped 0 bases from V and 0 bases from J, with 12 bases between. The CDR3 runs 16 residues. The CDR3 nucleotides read TGCGCCAGCAGCTTGGAAGGGGGGTTCATGAACACTGAAGCTTTCTTT. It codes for CASSLEGGFMNTEAFF.

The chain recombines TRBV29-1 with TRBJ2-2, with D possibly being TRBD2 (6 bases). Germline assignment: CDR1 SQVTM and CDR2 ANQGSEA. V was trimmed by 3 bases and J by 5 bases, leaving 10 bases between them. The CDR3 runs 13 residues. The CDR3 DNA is TGCAGCGTTGATATTGCGGGGACCGGGGAGCTGTTTTTT. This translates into CSVDIAGTGELFF.

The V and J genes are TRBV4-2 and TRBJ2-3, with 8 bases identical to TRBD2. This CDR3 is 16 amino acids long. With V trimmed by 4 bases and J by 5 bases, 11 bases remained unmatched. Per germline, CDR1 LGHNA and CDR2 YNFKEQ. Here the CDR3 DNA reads TGTGCCAGCAGCCCACAACTAGCGGCCCCGGTAGATACGCAGTATTTT. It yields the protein CASSPQLAAPVDTQYF.

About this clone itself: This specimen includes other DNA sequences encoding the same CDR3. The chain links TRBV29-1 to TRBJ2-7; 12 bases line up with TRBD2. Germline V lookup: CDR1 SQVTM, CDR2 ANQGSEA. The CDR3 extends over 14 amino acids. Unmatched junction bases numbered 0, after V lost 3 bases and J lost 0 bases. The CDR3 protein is CSVETSGSSYEQYF. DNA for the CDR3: TGCAGCGTTGAGACTAGCGGGAGCTCCTACGAGCAGTACTTC.

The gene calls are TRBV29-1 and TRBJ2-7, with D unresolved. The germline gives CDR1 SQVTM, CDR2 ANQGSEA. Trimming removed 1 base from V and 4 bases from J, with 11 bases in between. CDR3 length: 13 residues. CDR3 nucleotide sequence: TGCAGCGTTGAAGGTTACTCACCATACGAGCAGTACTTC. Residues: CSVEGYSPYEQYF.

The CDR3 is CASSLSTLNTEAFF. The CDR3 bases are TGTGCCAGCAGCTTGAGCACCCTCAACACTGAAGCTTTCTTT. V is TRBV5-4 and J is TRBJ1-1; no reliable D call. The CDR3 sequence is 14 residues long. Germline CDR1 and CDR2: SGHNT and YYREEE (reference sequence). V was clipped by 1 base and J by 2 bases, with 9 bases between them.

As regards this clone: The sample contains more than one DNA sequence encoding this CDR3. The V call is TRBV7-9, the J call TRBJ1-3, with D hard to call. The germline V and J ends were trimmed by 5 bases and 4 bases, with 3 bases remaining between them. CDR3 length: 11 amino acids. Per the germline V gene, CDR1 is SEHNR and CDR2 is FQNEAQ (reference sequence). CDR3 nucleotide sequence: TGTGCCAGCAGCCTCGGAAACACCATATATTTT. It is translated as CASSLGNTIYF.

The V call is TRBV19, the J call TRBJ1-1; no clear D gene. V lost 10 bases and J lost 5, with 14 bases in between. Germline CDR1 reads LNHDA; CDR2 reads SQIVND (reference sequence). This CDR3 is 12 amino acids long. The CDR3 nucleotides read TGTGCCACCTCTTTTGGGCTGACTGAAGCTTTCTTT. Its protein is CATSFGLTEAFF.

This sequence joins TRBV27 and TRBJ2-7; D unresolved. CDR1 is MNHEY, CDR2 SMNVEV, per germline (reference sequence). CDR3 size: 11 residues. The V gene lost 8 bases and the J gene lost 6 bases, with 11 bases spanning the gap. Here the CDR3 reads CASFAGPEQYF. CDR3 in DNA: TGTGCCAGCTTTGCCGGACCCGAGCAGTACTTC.

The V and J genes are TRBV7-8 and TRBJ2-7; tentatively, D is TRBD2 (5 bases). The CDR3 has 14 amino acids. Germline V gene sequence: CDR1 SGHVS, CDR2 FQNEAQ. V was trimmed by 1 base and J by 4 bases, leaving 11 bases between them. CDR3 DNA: TGTGCCAGCAGCTTAGATCGGGGTGGGTACGAGCAGTACTTC. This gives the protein CASSLDRGGYEQYF.

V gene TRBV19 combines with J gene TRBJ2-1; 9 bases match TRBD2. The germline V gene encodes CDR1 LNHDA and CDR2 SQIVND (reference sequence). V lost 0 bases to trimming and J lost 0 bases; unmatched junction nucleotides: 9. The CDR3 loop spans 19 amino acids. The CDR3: CASSIDGQPSGVSYNEQFF. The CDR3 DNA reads TGTGCCAGTAGTATAGATGGACAACCTAGCGGGGTCTCCTACAATGAGCAGTTCTTC.

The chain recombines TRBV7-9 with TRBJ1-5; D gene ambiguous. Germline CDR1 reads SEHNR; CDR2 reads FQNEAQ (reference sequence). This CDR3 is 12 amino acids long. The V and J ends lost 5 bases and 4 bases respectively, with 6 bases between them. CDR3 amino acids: CASSDANQPQHF. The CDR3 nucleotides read TGTGCCAGCAGCGACGCGAATCAGCCCCAGCATTTT.

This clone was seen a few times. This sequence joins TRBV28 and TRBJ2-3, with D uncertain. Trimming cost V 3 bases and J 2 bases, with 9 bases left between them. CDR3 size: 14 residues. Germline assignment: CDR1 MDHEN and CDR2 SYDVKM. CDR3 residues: CASSLGQLTDTQYF. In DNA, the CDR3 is TGTGCCAGCAGTTTGGGCCAGCTCACAGATACGCAGTATTTT. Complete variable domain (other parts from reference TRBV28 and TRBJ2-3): DVKVTQSSRYLVKRTGEKVFLECVQDMDHENMFWYRQDPGLGLRLIYFSYDVKMKEKGDIPEGYSVSREKKERFSLILESASTNQTSMYLCASSLGQLTDTQYFGPGTRLTVL.

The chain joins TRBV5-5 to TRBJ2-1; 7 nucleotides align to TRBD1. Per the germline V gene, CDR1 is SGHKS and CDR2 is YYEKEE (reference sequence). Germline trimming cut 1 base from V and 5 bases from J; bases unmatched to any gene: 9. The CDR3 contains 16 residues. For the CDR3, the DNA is TGTGCCAGCAGCTTGACAGACAGGGCGTCGAACAATGAGCAGTTCTTC. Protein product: CASSLTDRASNNEQFF.

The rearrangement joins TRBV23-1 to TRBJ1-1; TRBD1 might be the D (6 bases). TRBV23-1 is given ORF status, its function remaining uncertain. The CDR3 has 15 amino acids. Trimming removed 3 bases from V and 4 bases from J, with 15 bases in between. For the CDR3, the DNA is TGCGCCAGCAGTCAGTCTCAGGGGCAGGTCACTGAAGCTTTCTTT. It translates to CASSQSQGQVTEAFF.

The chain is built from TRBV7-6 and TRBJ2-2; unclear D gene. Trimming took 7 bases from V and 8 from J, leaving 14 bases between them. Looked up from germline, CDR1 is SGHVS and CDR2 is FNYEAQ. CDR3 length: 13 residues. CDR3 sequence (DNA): TGTGCCAGCACCCCCTCAGTTGGGGGGGAGCTGTTTTTT. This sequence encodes CASTPSVGGELFF.

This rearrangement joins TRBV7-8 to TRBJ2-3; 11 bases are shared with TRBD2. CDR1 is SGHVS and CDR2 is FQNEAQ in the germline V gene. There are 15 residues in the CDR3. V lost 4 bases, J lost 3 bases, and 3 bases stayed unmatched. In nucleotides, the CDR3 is TGTGCCAGCAGCTGGACTAGCGGGTTTACAGATACGCAGTATTTT. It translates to CASSWTSGFTDTQYF.

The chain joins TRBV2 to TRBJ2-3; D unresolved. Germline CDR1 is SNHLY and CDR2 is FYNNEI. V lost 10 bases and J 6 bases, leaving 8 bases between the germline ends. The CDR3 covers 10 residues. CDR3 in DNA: TGTGCCACCTACGACGATACGCAGTATTTT. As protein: CATYDDTQYF.

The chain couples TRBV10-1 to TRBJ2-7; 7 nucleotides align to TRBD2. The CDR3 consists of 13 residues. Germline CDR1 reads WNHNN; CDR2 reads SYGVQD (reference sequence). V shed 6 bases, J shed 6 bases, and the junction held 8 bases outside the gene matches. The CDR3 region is CASSGLDNGEQYF. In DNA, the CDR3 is TGCGCCAGCAGCGGACTAGACAACGGCGAGCAGTACTTC.

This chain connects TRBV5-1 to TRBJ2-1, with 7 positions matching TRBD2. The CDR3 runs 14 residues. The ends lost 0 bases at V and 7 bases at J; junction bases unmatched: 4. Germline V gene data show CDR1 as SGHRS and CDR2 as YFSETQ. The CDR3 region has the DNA TGCGCCAGCAGCTTGGCAGCGGGGTTAAATGAGCAGTTCTTC. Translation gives CASSLAAGLNEQFF.

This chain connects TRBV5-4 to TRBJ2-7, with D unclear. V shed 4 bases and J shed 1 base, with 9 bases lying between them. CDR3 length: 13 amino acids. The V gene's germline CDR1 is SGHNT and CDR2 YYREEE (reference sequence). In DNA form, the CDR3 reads TGTGCCAGCAGCCCCGGTGGATCCTACGAGCAGTACTTC. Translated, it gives CASSPGGSYEQYF.

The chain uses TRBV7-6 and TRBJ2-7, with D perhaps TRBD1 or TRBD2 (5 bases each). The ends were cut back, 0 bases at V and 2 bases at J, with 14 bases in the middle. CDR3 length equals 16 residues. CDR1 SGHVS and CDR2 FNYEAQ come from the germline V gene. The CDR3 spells CASSLAGRDGAYEQYF. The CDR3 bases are TGTGCCAGCAGCTTAGCGGGTCGGGACGGGGCCTACGAGCAGTACTTC.

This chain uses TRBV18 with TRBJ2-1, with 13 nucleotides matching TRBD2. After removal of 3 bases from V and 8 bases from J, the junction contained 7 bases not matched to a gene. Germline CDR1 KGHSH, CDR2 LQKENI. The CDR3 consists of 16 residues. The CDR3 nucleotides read TGTGCCAGCTCACCGACGGGACTAGCGGGATTGGATGAGCAGTTCTTC. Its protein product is CASSPTGLAGLDEQFF.

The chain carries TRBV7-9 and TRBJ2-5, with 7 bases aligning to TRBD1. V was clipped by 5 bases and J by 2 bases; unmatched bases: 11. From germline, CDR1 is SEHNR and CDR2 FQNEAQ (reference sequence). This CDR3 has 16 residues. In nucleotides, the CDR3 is TGTGCCAGCAGCCCCCGACAGGGTTACCTACAAGAGACCCAGTACTTC. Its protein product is CASSPRQGYLQETQYF.

CDR3 coding DNA: TGCGCCAGCAGCTTGGAAGGCCTCTCCTACGAGCAGTACTTC. It specifies CASSLEGLSYEQYF. The V call is TRBV5-1, the J call TRBJ2-7; D uncertain. Germline V gene lookup returns CDR1 SGHRS and CDR2 YFSETQ. Trimming stripped 0 bases from V and 0 bases from J, with 7 bases between. This CDR3 is 14 amino acids long.